Following are 27 T cell receptor beta chains from one sample sequenced in a study of blood T cell repertoires in COVID-19 (TCRdb year 2020). Libraries came from the immunoSEQ multiplex PCR assay. Imported from immuneACCESS, the table was reduced by TCRdb to in-frame sequences with V and J called. These copies leave out some clones; in studies compared against another copy, an unresolved V gene accounts for under half, and the cause of the remainder is not known. This sample comprises about 270,000 clones, more than 75% of them detected only once. Approximately 9.8% of the sample is held by the ten biggest clonotypes. The specimen sequenced was peripheral blood. Receptor source: a man aged 35 to 55 who had recovered from COVID-19.

The rearrangement links TRBV2 to TRBJ2-5; 7 bases are a match to TRBD1. Losses at the gene ends were 7 bases for V and 5 bases for J; bases not matched to a gene: 4. Germline-derived CDR1 and CDR2 are SNHLY and FYNNEI. This CDR3 is built from 12 residues. The chain's CDR3 is CASKGAAETQYF. CDR3 coding DNA: TGTGCCAGCAAGGGGGCCGCGGAGACCCAGTACTTC. The whole variable domain, remainder taken from reference TRBV2 and TRBJ2-5, is EPEVTQTPSHQVTQMGQEVILRCVPISNHLYFYWYRQILGQKVEFLVSFYNNEISEKSEIFDDQFSVERPDGSNFTLKIRSTKLEDSAMYFCASKGAAETQYFGPGTRLLVL.

The V gene is TRBV19, the J gene TRBJ2-2; D is perhaps TRBD1 (6 bases). The CDR3 runs to 14 residues. Trimming shortened V by 8 bases and J by 5 bases, and 15 bases separated the two germline ends. CDR1 and CDR2 (germline): LNHDA, SQIVND (reference sequence). CDR3 coding DNA: TGTGCCAGTCTCTCCCAAAGGGGGACCGGGGAGCTGTTTTTT. This encodes CASLSQRGTGELFF.

This sequence joins TRBV11-2 and TRBJ2-7; the match to TRBD1 covers 8 bases. CDR3 length: 15 amino acids. Germline loops: CDR1 SGHAT, CDR2 FQNNGV. V lost 2 bases to trimming and J lost 2 bases; unmatched junction nucleotides: 5. As DNA, the CDR3 is TGTGCCAGCAGCTTAATAGGACAGGGTACCTACGAGCAGTACTTC. Translation: CASSLIGQGTYEQYF.

This sequence joins TRBV4-1 and TRBJ2-5; 16 nucleotides line up with TRBD2. From germline, CDR1 is MGHRA and CDR2 YSYEKL. The CDR3 consists of 17 residues. V was pared by 3 bases and J by 5 bases, with 6 bases of the junction left unmatched. The CDR3 sequence: CASSHEGLAGGPETQYF. Here the CDR3 DNA reads TGCGCCAGCAGCCATGAGGGACTAGCGGGGGGGCCGGAGACCCAGTACTTC.

The chain links TRBV7-9 to TRBJ1-1; unclear D gene. The V end was cut by 5 bases, the J end by 5 bases, with 15 bases between. Germline CDR1 is SEHNR and CDR2 is FQNEAQ (reference sequence). CDR3 length: 14 amino acids. CDR3 in amino acids: CASSSSGGGTEAFF. The CDR3 DNA is TGTGCCAGCAGCAGTTCTGGTGGAGGAACTGAAGCTTTCTTT.

Details on this clone: At one end the junction does not follow the germline gene, possibly because of a read error. The gene calls are TRBV7-3 and TRBJ2-1; possible D gene TRBD1, 6 bases. Germline values: CDR1 SGHTA, CDR2 FQGTGA. CDR3 length: 16 residues. The CDR3 sequence: CASSLTGTNTYNEQFF. DNA of the CDR3: TGTGCCAGCAGCCTAACCGGGACAAACACCTACAATGAGCAGTTCTTC.

The chain recombines TRBV29-1 with TRBJ2-2; the match to TRBD2 covers 11 bases. The CDR3 covers 16 residues. The trim removed 3 bases at V and 6 bases at J, leaving 9 bases unmatched. Germline V lookup: CDR1 SQVTM, CDR2 ANQGSEA. CDR3 sequence: CSVDGLAGGHAGELFF. CDR3 DNA: TGCAGCGTTGATGGCCTAGCGGGGGGCCACGCCGGGGAGCTGTTTTTT.

The CDR3 DNA follows: TGTGCCAGCAGCCAAGGGGCCAGCGGGCCGCGCACAGATACGCAGTATTTT. Translating it yields CASSQGASGPRTDTQYF. This chain connects TRBV4-2 to TRBJ2-3, with TRBD2 as a possible D gene (6 bases). Per the germline V gene, CDR1 is LGHNA and CDR2 is YNFKEQ. V was shortened by 1 base and J by 1 base, with 15 bases between the two germline ends. CDR3 length equals 17 residues.

The J gene is TRBJ1-3, the V gene TRBV5-1, with 7 bases that match TRBD1. Trimming took 1 base from V and 5 from J; bases not matched to a gene: 6. CDR1 SGHRS and CDR2 YFSETQ come from the germline V gene. This CDR3 spans 15 amino acids. CDR3 protein: CASSLRQGSRNTIYF. In DNA form, the CDR3 reads TGCGCCAGCAGCTTGAGACAGGGATCGCGAAACACCATATATTTT.

The V gene is TRBV7-3, the J gene TRBJ2-3; no clear D. V dropped 2 bases and J dropped 2 bases, with 5 bases sitting between them. From germline, CDR1 is SGHTA and CDR2 FQGTGA. The CDR3 is made up of 13 amino acids. CDR3 protein: CASSLQVTDTQYF. The DNA for the CDR3 is TGTGCCAGCAGCTTACAGGTCACAGATACGCAGTATTTT.

The chain recombines TRBV27 with TRBJ1-1; possible D gene TRBD1, 6 bases. The CDR3 sequence is 15 residues long. The germline V gene has CDR1 MNHEY and CDR2 SMNVEV (reference sequence). V gave up 4 bases and J gave up 0 bases, with 12 bases separating them. For the CDR3, the DNA is TGTGCCAGCAGTTCTCCGTACAGGGTGAACACTGAAGCTTTCTTT. Translated: CASSSPYRVNTEAFF.

This clone has only one observation. This chain joins TRBV6-4 and TRBJ1-6, with TRBD1 matching 9 bases. The CDR3 sequence is 15 residues long. Germline CDR1 and CDR2: MRHNA and SNTAGT. Trimming removed 3 bases from V and 6 bases from J; junction bases left unmatched: 3. Here the CDR3 reads CASSEVGQGNSPLHF. The CDR3 DNA is TGTGCCAGCAGTGAAGTGGGACAGGGTAATTCACCCCTCCACTTT.

CDR3 protein: CASSYSQDEQFF. The CDR3 DNA sequence: TGTGCCAGCAGTTACTCGCAGGATGAGCAGTTCTTC. This rearrangement joins TRBV6-6 to TRBJ2-1; D ambiguous. The CDR3 has 12 amino acids. From germline, CDR1 is MNHNY and CDR2 SVGAGI (reference sequence). With 0 bases removed from V and 8 bases from J, the gap between germline ends came to 5 bases.

The V gene is TRBV7-7, the J gene TRBJ1-1, with D unresolved. The ends were cut back, 5 bases at V and 3 bases at J, with 7 bases in the middle. Germline CDR1 reads SSHAT; CDR2 reads FNYEAQ (reference sequence). The CDR3 has 12 amino acids. In nucleotides, the CDR3 is TGTGCCAGCAGCCCCCAGTACACTGAAGCTTTCTTT. This sequence encodes CASSPQYTEAFF. The full variable domain, its missing parts supplied by reference TRBV7-7 and TRBJ1-1, is GAGVSQSPRYKVTKRGQDVTLRCDPISSHATLYWYQQALGQGPEFLTYFNYEAQPDKSGLPSDRFSAERPEGSISTLTIQRTEQRDSAMYRCASSPQYTEAFFGQGTRLTVV.

The V and J genes are TRBV19 and TRBJ1-1; D might be TRBD1 (5 bases). Germline-derived CDR1 and CDR2 are LNHDA and SQIVND (reference sequence). The V end was cut by 7 bases, the J end by 8 bases, with 23 bases between. There are 15 residues in the CDR3. The CDR3 loop is CASMVSTAGRGEAFF. Here the CDR3 DNA reads TGTGCCAGTATGGTATCAACGGCAGGGCGGGGCGAAGCTTTCTTT.

The chain is built from TRBV7-2 and TRBJ2-3; D gene unclear. CDR1 and CDR2 (germline): SGHTA, FQGNSA. The CDR3 is 11 amino acids. V was pared by 5 bases and J by 5 bases, with 5 bases between. CDR3 in amino acids: CASSPVDTQYF. CDR3 coding DNA: TGTGCCAGCAGCCCCGTAGATACGCAGTATTTT.

The V call is TRBV4-1, the J call TRBJ2-3; 11 bases are a match to TRBD2. Germline V gives CDR1 MGHRA, CDR2 YSYEKL. The CDR3 length is 15 residues. V lost 4 bases and J lost 6; bases outside the gene matches: 6. The CDR3 coding sequence is TGCGCCAGCAGCCTTATAGCGGGGGGGCGCGATACGCAGTATTTT. Translated: CASSLIAGGRDTQYF.

The chain recombines TRBV7-9 with TRBJ2-3; TRBD1 aligns across 10 bases. Per the germline V gene, CDR1 is SEHNR and CDR2 is FQNEAQ (reference sequence). J lost 4 bases, V lost 5 bases, and 9 bases had no gene match. The CDR3 has 16 amino acids. The CDR3 protein is CASSPRQGANADTQYF. The DNA for the CDR3 is TGTGCCAGCAGCCCCCGACAGGGGGCGAACGCAGATACGCAGTATTTT.

The genes are TRBV4-3 and TRBJ2-1; D uncertain. The V gene lost 1 base and the J gene lost 4 bases, with 8 bases spanning the gap. The CDR3 consists of 14 residues. In germline, CDR1 is LGHNA, CDR2 YSLEER. DNA for the CDR3: TGCGCCAGCAGCCAAGTTCGGAGTTACAATGAGCAGTTCTTC. Translation gives CASSQVRSYNEQFF.

V usage is TRBV6-5 and J usage is TRBJ1-1; D remains ambiguous. V lost 5 bases, J lost 6 bases, and 10 bases lay in between. Germline CDR1 MNHEY, CDR2 SVGAGI. This CDR3 comprises 12 residues. The CDR3 DNA reads TGTGCCAGCAGTCCCAGGTTTTCTGAAGCTTTCTTT. It encodes CASSPRFSEAFF.

This chain links TRBV11-2 with TRBJ2-1; the D gene is possibly TRBD2 (6 bases). Trimming left V 6 bases short and J 5 bases short, with 17 bases between. The CDR3 totals 15 residues. Germline CDR1 and CDR2: SGHAT and FQNNGV. The chain's CDR3 is CASRTWREKDNEQFF. The CDR3, as DNA: TGTGCCAGCAGAACTTGGCGGGAAAAGGACAATGAGCAGTTCTTC.

The CDR3 loop is CASLGGYEQYF. The CDR3 nucleotides read TGTGCCAGTCTGGGGGGGTACGAGCAGTACTTC. The rearrangement joins TRBV12-3 or TRBV12-4 to TRBJ2-7; TRBD2 matches at 7 bases. Germline trimming cut 9 bases from V and 4 bases from J; bases unmatched to any gene: 3. CDR3 length equals 11 residues.

This rearrangement joins TRBV19 to TRBJ1-1, with 8 bases fitting TRBD1. CDR1 LNHDA and CDR2 SQIVND come from the germline V gene (reference sequence). J lost 4 bases, V lost 1 base, and 5 bases had no gene match. The CDR3 extends over 15 amino acids. Here the CDR3 DNA reads TGTGCCAGTAGTATAGGCGGGCAGGGGGCCACTGAAGCTTTCTTT. Protein: CASSIGGQGATEAFF.

This sequence joins TRBV20-1 and TRBJ2-3; D is ambiguous. Germline V gene sequence: CDR1 DFQATT, CDR2 SNEGSKA (reference sequence). CDR3 length: 10 residues. V dropped 4 bases and J dropped 5 bases, with 4 bases sitting between them. The CDR3 DNA sequence: TGCAGTGCTACTAGAGATACGCAGTATTTT. Protein sequence: CSATRDTQYF.

The chain has TRBV5-6 and TRBJ2-5; the match to TRBD2 covers 8 bases. J was trimmed by 4 bases and V by 0 bases; bases with no gene match: 14. Germline CDR1 and CDR2: SGHDT and YYEEEE. The CDR3 runs 18 residues. The CDR3 coding sequence is TGTGCCAGCAGCTTGGATTCTATGTCGCCCAGCGGGGGAGAGACCCAGTACTTC. Its translation: CASSLDSMSPSGGETQYF.

This clone appeared many times. The chain couples TRBV5-6 to TRBJ2-7; 8 positions agree with TRBD1. This CDR3 region has 13 residues. CDR1 is SGHDT and CDR2 is YYEEEE in the germline V gene. The V segment lost 3 bases and the J segment 4 bases; nucleotides outside the gene matches: 3. CDR3: CASSSGQGYEQYF. CDR3 nucleotides: TGTGCCAGCAGCTCCGGACAGGGATACGAGCAGTACTTC.

The gene calls are TRBV5-5 and TRBJ1-5; 8 nucleotides match TRBD1. Germline CDR1 reads SGHKS; CDR2 reads YYEKEE (reference sequence). This CDR3 is built from 15 residues. V dropped 4 bases and J dropped 3; count of bases not matched to a gene: 6. For the CDR3, the DNA is TGTGCCAGCAGCGGGACAGGTAGTGCCAATCAGCCCCAGCATTTT. Translated: CASSGTGSANQPQHF.